This T cell receptor beta chain originates from a study of beta chain features in type 1 diabetes. Study-wide points: Type 1 diabetes patients showed fewer insertions and more deletions at VDJ junctions. Type 1 diabetes patients showed a moderate but significant shortening of TCRB CDR3s in all four CD4+ subsets.

Researchers reported sorting CD4+ naive, central memory, regulatory and stem cell-like memory cells via CD45RO/CCR7/CD25/CD127/CD95/CD27. The CDR3 is 15 amino acids. Losses at the gene ends were 1 base for V and 4 bases for J; bases not matched to a gene: 3. In germline, CDR1 is SGHTA, CDR2 FQGTGA. Details on this clone: Its antigen is as yet unknown.

What was sequenced were expressed TCRB transcripts, since all of the isolated RNA had been reverse transcribed. The repertoire was sequenced with immunoSEQ multiplex PCR; TCRdb's copy has only in-frame clones and lacks some. The top ten hold roughly 0.4% of the sample, which has some 150,000 clones, about 50% seen once. The source material was Tregs from blood. This sequence was found in a man aged 18 to 30 in good health. The J gene is TRBJ2-1, the V gene TRBV7-3; TRBD2 agrees at 8 bases. The CDR3 is CASSLIAGHYNEQFF. The CDR3 bases are TGTGCCAGCAGCTTAATAGCGGGGCATTACAATGAGCAGTTCTTC.